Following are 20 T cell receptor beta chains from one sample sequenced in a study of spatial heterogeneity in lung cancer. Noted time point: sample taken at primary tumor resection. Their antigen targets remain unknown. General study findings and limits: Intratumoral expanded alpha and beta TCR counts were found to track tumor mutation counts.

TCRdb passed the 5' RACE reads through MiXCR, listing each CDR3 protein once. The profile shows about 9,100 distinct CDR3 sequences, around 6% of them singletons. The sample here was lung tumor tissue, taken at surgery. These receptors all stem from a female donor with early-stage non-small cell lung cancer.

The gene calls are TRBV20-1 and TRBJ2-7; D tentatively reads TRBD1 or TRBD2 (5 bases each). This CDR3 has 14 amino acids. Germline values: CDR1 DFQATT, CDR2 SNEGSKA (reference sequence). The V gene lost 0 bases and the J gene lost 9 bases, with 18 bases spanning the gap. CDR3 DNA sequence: TGCAGTGCTAGAGAGGGGGTAGCGAGCTTACGGCAGTACTTC. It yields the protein CSAREGVASLRQYF.

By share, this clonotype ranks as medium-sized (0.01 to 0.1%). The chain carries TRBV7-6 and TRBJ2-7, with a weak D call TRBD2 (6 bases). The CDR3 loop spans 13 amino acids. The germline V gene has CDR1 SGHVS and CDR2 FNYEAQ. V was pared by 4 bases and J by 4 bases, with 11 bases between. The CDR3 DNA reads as TGTGCCAGCAGCTCAGTTGGGGGGTACGAGCAGTACTTC. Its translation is CASSSVGGYEQYF.

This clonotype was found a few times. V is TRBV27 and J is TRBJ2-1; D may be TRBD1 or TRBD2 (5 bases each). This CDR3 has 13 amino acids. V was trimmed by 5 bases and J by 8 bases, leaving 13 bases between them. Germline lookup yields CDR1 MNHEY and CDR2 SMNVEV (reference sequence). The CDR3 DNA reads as TGTGCCAGCAGTAAGAGTAGGGACCATGAGCAGTTCTTC. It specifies CASSKSRDHEQFF.

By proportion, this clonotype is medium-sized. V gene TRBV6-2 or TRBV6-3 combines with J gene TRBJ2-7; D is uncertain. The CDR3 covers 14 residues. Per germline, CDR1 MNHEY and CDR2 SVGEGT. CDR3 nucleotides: TGTGCCAGCAGTTACCCTCCTCCGTCCTACGAGCAGTATGTC. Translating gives CASSYPPPSYEQYV.

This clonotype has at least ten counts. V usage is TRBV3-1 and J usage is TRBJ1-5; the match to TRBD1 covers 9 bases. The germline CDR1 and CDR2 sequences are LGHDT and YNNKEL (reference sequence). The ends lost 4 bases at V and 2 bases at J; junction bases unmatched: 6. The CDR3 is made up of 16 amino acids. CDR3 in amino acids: CASSPRTGEGNQPQHF. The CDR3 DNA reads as TGTGCCAGCAGCCCCCGGACAGGGGAGGGCAATCAGCCCCAGCATTTT. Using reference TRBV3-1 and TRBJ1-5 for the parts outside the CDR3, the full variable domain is DTAVSQTPKYLVTQMGNDKSIKCEQNLGHDTMYWYKQDSKKFLKIMFSYNNKELIINETVPNRFSPKSPDKAHLNLHINSLELGDSAVYFCASSPRTGEGNQPQHFGDGTRLSIL.

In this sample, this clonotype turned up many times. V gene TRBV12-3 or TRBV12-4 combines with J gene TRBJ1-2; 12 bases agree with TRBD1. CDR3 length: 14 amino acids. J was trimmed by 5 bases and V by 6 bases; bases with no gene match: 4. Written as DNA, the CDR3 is TGTGCCAGCAGATCGGGACAGGGGGCGTATGGCTACACCTTC. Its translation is CASRSGQGAYGYTF.

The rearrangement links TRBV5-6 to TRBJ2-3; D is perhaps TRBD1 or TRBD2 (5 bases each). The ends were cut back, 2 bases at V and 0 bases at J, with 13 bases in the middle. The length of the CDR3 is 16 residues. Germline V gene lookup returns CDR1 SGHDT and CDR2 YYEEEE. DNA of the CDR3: TGTGCCAGCAGCTTTCCTGTTGGGACCAGCACAGATACGCAGTATTTT. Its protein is CASSFPVGTSTDTQYF.

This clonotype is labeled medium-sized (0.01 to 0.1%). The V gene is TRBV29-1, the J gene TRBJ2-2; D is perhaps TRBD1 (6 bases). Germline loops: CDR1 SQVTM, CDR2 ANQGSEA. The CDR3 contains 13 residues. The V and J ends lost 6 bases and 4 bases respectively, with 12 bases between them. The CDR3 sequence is CSVSRQATGELFF. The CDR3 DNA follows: TGCAGCGTCTCCAGACAGGCCACCGGGGAGCTGTTTTTT.

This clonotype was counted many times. CDR3 sequence: CAITQTSGGAYEQYF. CDR3 nucleotides: TGTGCCATCACCCAGACTAGCGGGGGAGCCTACGAGCAGTACTTC. This chain links TRBV10-3 with TRBJ2-7; 12 positions agree with TRBD2. CDR1 is ENHRY and CDR2 is SYGVKD in the germline V gene. Losses at the gene ends were 7 bases for V and 2 bases for J; bases not matched to a gene: 6. The CDR3 consists of 15 residues.

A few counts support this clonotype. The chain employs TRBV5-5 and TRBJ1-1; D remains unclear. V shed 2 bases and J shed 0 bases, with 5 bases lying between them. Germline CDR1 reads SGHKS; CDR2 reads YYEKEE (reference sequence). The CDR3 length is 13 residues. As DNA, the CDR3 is TGTGCCAGCAGCTTATTAGTGAACACTGAAGCTTTCTTT. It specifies CASSLLVNTEAFF. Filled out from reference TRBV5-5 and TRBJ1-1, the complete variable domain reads DAGVTQSPTHLIKTRGQQVTLRCSPISGHKSVSWYQQVLGQGPQFIFQYYEKEERGRGNFPDRFSARQFPNYSSELNVNALLLGDSALYLCASSLLVNTEAFFGQGTRLTVV.

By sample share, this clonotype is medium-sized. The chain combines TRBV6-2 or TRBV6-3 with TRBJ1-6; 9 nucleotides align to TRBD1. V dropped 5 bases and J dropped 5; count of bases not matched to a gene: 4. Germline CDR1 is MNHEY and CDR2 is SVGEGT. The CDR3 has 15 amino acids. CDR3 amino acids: CASSVTGGNNSPLHF. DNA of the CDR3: TGTGCCAGCAGTGTGACAGGGGGGAATAATTCACCCCTCCACTTT.

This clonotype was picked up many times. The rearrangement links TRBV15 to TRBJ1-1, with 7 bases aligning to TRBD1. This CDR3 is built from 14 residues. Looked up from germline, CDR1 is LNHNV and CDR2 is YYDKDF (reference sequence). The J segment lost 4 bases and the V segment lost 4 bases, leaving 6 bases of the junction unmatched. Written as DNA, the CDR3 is TGTGCCACCAGCATTACAGGGGTAAGCACTGAAGCTTTCTTT. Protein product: CATSITGVSTEAFF. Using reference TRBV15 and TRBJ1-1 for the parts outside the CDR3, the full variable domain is DAMVIQNPRYQVTQFGKPVTLSCSQTLNHNVMYWYQQKSSQAPKLLFHYYDKDFNNEADTPDNFQSRRPNTSFCFLDIRSPGLGDTAMYLCATSITGVSTEAFFGQGTRLTVV.

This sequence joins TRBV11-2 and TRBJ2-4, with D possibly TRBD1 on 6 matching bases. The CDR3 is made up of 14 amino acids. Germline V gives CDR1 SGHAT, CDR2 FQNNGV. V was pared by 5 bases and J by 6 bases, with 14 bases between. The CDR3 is CASSPGAVGNIQYF. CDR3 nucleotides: TGTGCCAGCAGCCCAGGGGCCGTGGGAAACATTCAGTACTTC. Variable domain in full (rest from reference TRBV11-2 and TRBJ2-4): EAGVAQSPRYKIIEKRQSVAFWCNPISGHATLYWYQQILGQGPKLLIQFQNNGVVDDSQLPKDRFSAERLKGVDSTLKIQPAKLEDSAVYLCASSPGAVGNIQYFGAGTRLSVL.

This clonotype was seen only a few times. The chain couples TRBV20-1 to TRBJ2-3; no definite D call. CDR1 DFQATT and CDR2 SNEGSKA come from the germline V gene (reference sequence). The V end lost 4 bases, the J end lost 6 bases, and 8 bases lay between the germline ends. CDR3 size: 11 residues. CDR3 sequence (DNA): TGCAGTGCTACGTTGGTGGATACGCAGTATTTT. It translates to CSATLVDTQYF.

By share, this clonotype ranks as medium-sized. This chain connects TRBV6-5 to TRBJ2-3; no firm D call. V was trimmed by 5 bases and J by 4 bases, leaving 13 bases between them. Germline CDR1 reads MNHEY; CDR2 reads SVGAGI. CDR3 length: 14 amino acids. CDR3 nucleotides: TGTGCCAGCAGTCGCTTCAGTGTTGCAGATACGCAGTATTTT. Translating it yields CASSRFSVADTQYF.

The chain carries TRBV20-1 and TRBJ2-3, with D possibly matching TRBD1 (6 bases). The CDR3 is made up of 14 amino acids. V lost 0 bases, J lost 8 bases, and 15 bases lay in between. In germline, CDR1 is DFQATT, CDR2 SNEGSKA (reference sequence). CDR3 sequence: CSARDREGGLTQYF. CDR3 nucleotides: TGCAGTGCTAGAGATCGAGAAGGGGGTCTTACGCAGTATTTT.

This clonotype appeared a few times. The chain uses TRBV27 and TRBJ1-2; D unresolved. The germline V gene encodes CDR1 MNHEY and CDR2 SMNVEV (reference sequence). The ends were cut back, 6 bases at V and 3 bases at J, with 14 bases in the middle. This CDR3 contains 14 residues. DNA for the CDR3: TGTGCCAGCAGCTACAAAGTAGGCCACTATGGCTACACCTTC. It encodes CASSYKVGHYGYTF.

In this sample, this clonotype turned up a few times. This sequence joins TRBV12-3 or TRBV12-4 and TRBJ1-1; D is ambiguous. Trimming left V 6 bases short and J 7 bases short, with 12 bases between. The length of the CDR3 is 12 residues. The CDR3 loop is CASSPTTIEAFF. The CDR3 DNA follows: TGTGCCAGCAGCCCCACGACCATTGAAGCTTTCTTT.

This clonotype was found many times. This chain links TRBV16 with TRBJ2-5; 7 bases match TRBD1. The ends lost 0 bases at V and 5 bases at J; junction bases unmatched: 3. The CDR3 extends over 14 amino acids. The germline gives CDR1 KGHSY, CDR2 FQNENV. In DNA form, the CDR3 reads TGTGCCAGCAGCCAATCATCAGGGGGTGAGACCCAGTACTTC. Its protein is CASSQSSGGETQYF.

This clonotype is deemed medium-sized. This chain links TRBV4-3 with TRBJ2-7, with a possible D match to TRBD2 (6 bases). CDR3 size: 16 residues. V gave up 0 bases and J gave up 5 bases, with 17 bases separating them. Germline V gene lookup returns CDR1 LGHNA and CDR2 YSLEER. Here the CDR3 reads CASSQETPEGLDEQYV. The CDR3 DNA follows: TGCGCCAGCAGCCAAGAAACTCCGGAGGGGTTGGACGAGCAGTACGTC.